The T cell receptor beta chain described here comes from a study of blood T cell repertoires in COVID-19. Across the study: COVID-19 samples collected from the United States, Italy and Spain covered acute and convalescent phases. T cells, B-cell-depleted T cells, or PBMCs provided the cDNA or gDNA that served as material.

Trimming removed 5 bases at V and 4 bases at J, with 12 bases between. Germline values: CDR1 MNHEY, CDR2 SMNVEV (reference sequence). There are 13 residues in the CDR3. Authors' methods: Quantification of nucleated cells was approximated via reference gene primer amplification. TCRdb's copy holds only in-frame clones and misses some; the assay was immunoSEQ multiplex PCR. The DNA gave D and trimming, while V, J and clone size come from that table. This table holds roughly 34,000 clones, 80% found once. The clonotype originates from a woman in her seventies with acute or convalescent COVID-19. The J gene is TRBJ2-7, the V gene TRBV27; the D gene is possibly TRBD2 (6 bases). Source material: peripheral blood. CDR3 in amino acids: CASSPRDLYEQYF. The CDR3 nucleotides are TGTGCCAGCAGTCCCCGGGACTTATACGAGCAGTACTTC.